This entry lists 23 T cell receptor beta chains sequenced from one sample in a study of blood T cell repertoires in COVID-19. TCRdb's table, derived via immunoSEQ multiplex PCR, lists solely in-frame clones and lacks some. The table has approximately 280,000 clones, roughly 86% seen once. Specimen: PBMCs or T cells enriched from blood (not recorded which). Every receptor here comes from a woman between 18 and 29 years old who had recovered from COVID-19.

This clone was seen a handful of times. CDR3 protein: CASSLTSVYEQYF. The CDR3 DNA is TGTGCCAGCAGTTTGACTAGCGTCTACGAGCAGTACTTC. J is TRBJ2-7 and V is TRBV27; 8 bases fit TRBD2. In germline, CDR1 is MNHEY, CDR2 SMNVEV (reference sequence). The CDR3 extends over 13 amino acids. V gave up 3 bases and J gave up 3 bases; unmatched junction bases: 1.

About this clone: Possible read error: a much larger clone is one base away. V usage is TRBV7-3 and J usage is TRBJ2-5, with 11 bases identical to TRBD2. This CDR3 spans 15 amino acids. V trimming: 5 bases; J trimming: 2 bases; junction bases outside the gene matches: 4. CDR1 and CDR2 from the germline V gene are SGHTA and FQGTGA. CDR3 DNA sequence: TGTGCCAGCAGCCGGGGACTAGCGGAGCAAGAGACCCAGTACTTC. Protein product: CASSRGLAEQETQYF.

The V call is TRBV5-8, the J call TRBJ1-3; D is uncertain. The CDR3 spans 13 residues. Germline CDR1 is SGHTS and CDR2 is YDEGEE. V lost 3 bases and J 2 bases, leaving 6 bases between the germline ends. CDR3 DNA sequence: TGTGCCAGCAGCTCCCCTGCTGGAAACACCATATATTTT. Amino acid sequence: CASSSPAGNTIYF.

The rearrangement joins TRBV3-1 (or the pseudogene TRBV3-2) to TRBJ2-5; 15 bases match TRBD2. CDR3 length: 15 residues. Trimming cost V 7 bases and J 5 bases; bases outside gene matches: 5. CDR1 and CDR2 (germline): LGHDT, YNNKEL (reference sequence). The CDR3 protein is CASTGLAGGPETQYF. The CDR3, as DNA: TGTGCCAGCACCGGACTAGCGGGGGGGCCTGAGACCCAGTACTTC.

The chain is built from TRBV6-5 and TRBJ1-2; a weak D match, TRBD1 (5 bases). V lost 5 bases and J lost 3, with 16 bases in between. Germline assignment: CDR1 MNHEY and CDR2 SVGAGI. The CDR3 is 15 amino acids. CDR3 amino acids: CASSPRYDSYYGYTF. In DNA form, the CDR3 reads TGTGCCAGCAGTCCCCGATACGACAGCTACTATGGCTACACCTTC.

CDR3 nucleotide sequence: TGTGCCAGCAGTCATACTAGCGGGAGGTTCGAATTGGGGGAGACCCAGTACTTC. Its translation is CASSHTSGRFELGETQYF. The chain employs TRBV27 and TRBJ2-5, with TRBD2 matching over 12 bases. Germline CDR1 is MNHEY and CDR2 is SMNVEV (reference sequence). This CDR3 spans 18 amino acids. After removal of 5 bases from V and 5 bases from J, the junction contained 15 bases not matched to a gene.

The V and J genes are TRBV9 and TRBJ2-1; D is unresolved. The germline V gene has CDR1 SGDLS and CDR2 YYNGEE. V was shortened by 4 bases and J by 1 base, with 6 bases between the two germline ends. The CDR3 is 13 residues long. The CDR3 protein is CASSPSSYNEQFF. CDR3 coding DNA: TGTGCCAGCAGCCCTAGTTCCTACAATGAGCAGTTCTTC. The full variable domain, with the rest looked up from reference TRBV9 and TRBJ2-1, is DSGVTQTPKHLITATGQRVTLRCSPRSGDLSVYWYQQSLDQGLQFLIQYYNGEERAKGNILERFSAQQFPDLHSELNLSSLELGDSALYFCASSPSSYNEQFFGPGTRLTVL.

The CDR3 is CASRGTANYGYTF. DNA for the CDR3: TGTGCCAGCAGGGGGACAGCCAACTATGGCTACACCTTC. The J gene is TRBJ1-2, the V gene TRBV6-5; 7 bases align to TRBD1. This CDR3 has 13 residues. Germline V gene data show CDR1 as MNHEY and CDR2 as SVGAGI. V was clipped by 6 bases and J by 2 bases; unmatched bases: 3.

The chain joins TRBV7-9 to TRBJ2-1; TRBD2 agrees at 10 bases. Per the germline V gene, CDR1 is SEHNR and CDR2 is FQNEAQ (reference sequence). J gave up 7 bases and V 2 bases, and 8 bases lay outside the gene matches. The CDR3 runs 16 residues. CDR3 sequence (DNA): TGTGCCAGCAGCTTACCTACTAGCGGGACTACGAATGAGCAGTTCTTC. Translating gives CASSLPTSGTTNEQFF.

The rearrangement links TRBV10-3 to TRBJ2-3; 8 bases map to TRBD1. This CDR3 comprises 16 residues. CDR1 and CDR2 from the germline V gene are ENHRY and SYGVKD. The ends lost 0 bases at V and 6 bases at J; junction bases unmatched: 8. CDR3 in amino acids: CAISESTLDRADTQYF. The CDR3 nucleotides read TGTGCCATCAGTGAGTCGACCCTGGACAGGGCCGATACGCAGTATTTT.

The chain is built from TRBV27 and TRBJ1-5, with D unresolved. V was trimmed by 2 bases and J by 3 bases, leaving 17 bases between them. CDR3 length equals 17 residues. From germline, CDR1 is MNHEY and CDR2 SMNVEV (reference sequence). In DNA, the CDR3 is TGTGCCAGCAGTTTACTAACCCCTGGACTGATCAATCAGCCCCAGCATTTT. The encoded protein is CASSLLTPGLINQPQHF.

The chain employs TRBV3-1 (or the pseudogene TRBV3-2) and TRBJ1-4; D remains unclear. CDR3 length: 15 amino acids. The germline gives CDR1 LGHDT, CDR2 YNNKEL (reference sequence). The V end was cut by 5 bases, the J end by 0 bases, with 10 bases between. CDR3 loop: CASSLTPATNEKLFF. CDR3 bases: TGTGCCAGCAGCTTAACACCTGCAACTAATGAAAAACTGTTTTTT.

The V and J genes are TRBV7-9 and TRBJ1-2; 7 positions match TRBD1. In germline, CDR1 is SEHNR, CDR2 FQNEAQ (reference sequence). V was clipped by 5 bases and J by 5 bases; unmatched bases: 8. The CDR3 has 14 amino acids. CDR3 protein: CASSEVTGVYGYTF. CDR3 DNA: TGTGCCAGCAGCGAAGTAACAGGGGTATATGGCTACACCTTC.

Only a few counts were recorded for this clone. V and J are TRBV11-2 and TRBJ1-2; TRBD1 agrees at 7 bases. The V and J ends lost 7 bases and 2 bases, in that order; junction bases with no gene match: 7. Germline values: CDR1 SGHAT, CDR2 FQNNGV. The CDR3 runs 14 residues. CDR3 sequence reads: CASTTGTANYGYTF. The CDR3 nucleotides are TGTGCCAGCACCACCGGGACAGCAAACTATGGCTACACCTTC.

The rearrangement uses TRBV27 and TRBJ1-1; a possible D gene is TRBD1 (6 bases). The CDR3 has 15 amino acids. Per the germline V gene, CDR1 is MNHEY and CDR2 is SMNVEV (reference sequence). The germline V and J ends were trimmed by 5 bases and 11 bases, with 24 bases remaining between them. The CDR3 bases are TGTGCCAGCAGTACAACCTATTTAAGACAGGAATCGGCTTTCTTT. As protein: CASSTTYLRQESAFF.

V usage is TRBV7-6 and J usage is TRBJ1-1; D possibly corresponds to TRBD1 (5 bases). The CDR3 covers 13 residues. Germline CDR1 SGHVS, CDR2 FNYEAQ. The germline V and J ends were trimmed by 0 bases and 8 bases, with 10 bases remaining between them. The chain's CDR3 is CASSLAPGQEAFF. DNA of the CDR3: TGTGCCAGCAGCTTAGCCCCAGGGCAAGAAGCTTTCTTT.

To note about this clone: An end of the junction differs from the germline gene, which may be a read error. The rearrangement joins TRBV12-3 or TRBV12-4 to TRBJ1-2; tentatively, D is TRBD1 (5 bases). The CDR3 sequence is 11 residues long. The CDR3 loop reads CASSPRQIPHF. The CDR3 DNA reads TGTGCCAGCAGTCCCCGACAGATCCCACACTTC.

This clone was detected only a few times. The chain carries TRBV3-1 (or the pseudogene TRBV3-2) and TRBJ2-5; the match to TRBD2 covers 8 bases. In germline, CDR1 is LGHDT, CDR2 YNNKEL (reference sequence). The CDR3 has 18 residues. V lost 4 bases, J lost 0 bases, and 13 bases stayed unmatched. Written as DNA, the CDR3 is TGTGCCAGCAGCCTTAGTGGGCGGGGGGCTGTGTACCAAGAGACCCAGTACTTC. It encodes CASSLSGRGAVYQETQYF.

The gene calls are TRBV29-1 and TRBJ2-1; possibly TRBD2 for D (5 bases). V lost 4 bases and J 0 bases, leaving 13 bases between the germline ends. The CDR3 is 15 amino acids. Per germline, CDR1 SQVTM and CDR2 ANQGSEA. The CDR3 DNA reads TGCAGCGTTGGTTGGCGGGCCGGCTCCTACAATGAGCAGTTCTTC. This translates into CSVGWRAGSYNEQFF.

The rearrangement links TRBV30 to TRBJ2-7; maybe TRBD2 (5 bases). V lost 5 bases and J lost 0, with 17 bases in between. The CDR3 is made up of 15 amino acids. Per the germline V gene, CDR1 is GTSNPN and CDR2 is SVGIG (reference sequence). The CDR3 DNA reads as TGTGCCTGGGCGACTAAGCATGGGGACTCCTACGAGCAGTACTTC. Translated, it gives CAWATKHGDSYEQYF.

V gene TRBV14 combines with J gene TRBJ2-1, with 9 bases matching TRBD2. This CDR3 comprises 16 residues. The germline gives CDR1 SGHDN, CDR2 FVKESK. J lost 6 bases, V lost 4 bases, and 10 bases had no gene match. As DNA, the CDR3 is TGTGCCAGCAGCCGTCTCCTAGCGGGGCTCGTCAATGAGCAGTTCTTC. This encodes CASSRLLAGLVNEQFF.

This clone came up once. The chain employs TRBV30 and TRBJ1-4, with D possibly being TRBD1 (5 bases). CDR3 length: 21 amino acids. Germline CDR1 reads GTSNPN; CDR2 reads SVGIG (reference sequence). V lost 0 bases and J lost 8, with 34 bases in between. CDR3 loop: CAWSVPADWQGHWSAPEKLFF. The CDR3 nucleotides are TGTGCCTGGAGTGTACCTGCTGATTGGCAGGGCCATTGGTCGGCACCCGAAAAACTGTTTTTT. The variable domain in full, with the rest retrieved from reference TRBV30 and TRBJ1-4, is SQTIHQWPATLVQPVGSPLSLECTVEGTSNPNLYWYRQAAGRGLQLLFYSVGIGQISSEVPQNLSASRPQDRQFILSSKKLLLSDSGFYLCAWSVPADWQGHWSAPEKLFFGSGTQLSVL.

The CDR3 nucleotides read TGTGCCTGGATCCGACATGGGCAGAACACTGAAGCTTTCTTT. Translating gives CAWIRHGQNTEAFF. This chain uses TRBV30 with TRBJ1-1; D is ambiguous. The CDR3 contains 14 residues. Between the trimmed V and J ends, which lost 4 bases and 1 base, there was a span of 13 bases. Per the germline V gene, CDR1 is GTSNPN and CDR2 is SVGIG (reference sequence).